This TCR beta chain emerged from a study of T cell changes during pregnancy in multiple sclerosis. Method: immunoSEQ multiplex PCR; TCRdb's copy keeps in-frame clones and lacks some. The data show 60,000 or so clones, roughly 88% seen once. CDR3 length: 13 residues. Germline V CDR1 and CDR2: LNHDA, SQIVND (reference sequence). The V end lost 3 bases, the J end lost 7 bases, and 12 bases lay between the germline ends. This chain joins TRBV19 and TRBJ1-2, with D uncertain. The material sequenced was peripheral blood, taken in the second trimester of pregnancy. The sequence was collected from a female donor in good health, enrolled as a control in a pregnancy study. The CDR3, as DNA: TGTGCCAGTAGTATTTCGGGTACCCGTGGCTACACCTTC. It is translated as CASSISGTRGYTF.